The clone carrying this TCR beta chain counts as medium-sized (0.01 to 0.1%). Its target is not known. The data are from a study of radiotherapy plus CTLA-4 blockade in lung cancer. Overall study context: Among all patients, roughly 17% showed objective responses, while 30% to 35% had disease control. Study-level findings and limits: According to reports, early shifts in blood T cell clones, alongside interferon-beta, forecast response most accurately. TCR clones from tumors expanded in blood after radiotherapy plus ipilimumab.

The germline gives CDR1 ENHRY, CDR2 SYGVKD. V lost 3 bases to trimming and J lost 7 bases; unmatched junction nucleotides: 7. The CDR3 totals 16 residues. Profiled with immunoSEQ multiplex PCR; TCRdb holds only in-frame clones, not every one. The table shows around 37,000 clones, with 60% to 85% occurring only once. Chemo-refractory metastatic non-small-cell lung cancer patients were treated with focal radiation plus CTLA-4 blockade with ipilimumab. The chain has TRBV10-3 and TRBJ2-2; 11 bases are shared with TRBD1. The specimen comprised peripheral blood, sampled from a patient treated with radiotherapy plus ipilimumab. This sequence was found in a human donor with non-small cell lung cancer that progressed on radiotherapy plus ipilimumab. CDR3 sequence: CAISDSDRGLVGELFF. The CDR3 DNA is TGTGCCATCAGTGACTCGGACAGGGGGCTGGTCGGGGAGCTGTTTTTT.